This T cell receptor beta chain was profiled in a study of graft-versus-host responses after intestinal transplantation. Study-level information: Anti-thymocyte globulin induction preceded two to four years of tacrolimus and steroid maintenance in all recipients.

Clones were read by immunoSEQ multiplex PCR, and TCRdb kept only the in-frame ones, dropping some. The sample gives about 98,000 clones, roughly 82% of which show up once; more than 1.4% is in the top ten. CDR3 size: 12 residues. The germline V gene has CDR1 KGHSH and CDR2 LQKENI. V dropped 3 bases and J dropped 7 bases, with 7 bases sitting between them. The clonotype was recovered from a human patient who received an intestinal transplant, so some T cells may come from the graft donor. The specimen was PBMCs, collected 255 days after intestinal transplant. This chain links TRBV18 with TRBJ2-1; D is perhaps TRBD2 (6 bases). The CDR3 DNA reads TGTGCCAGCTCACCGGAGGGTAATGAGCAGTTCTTC. The encoded protein is CASSPEGNEQFF.